The rows below give T cell receptor beta chains drawn from one sample of a study of prognosis after radiotherapy for stage I lung cancer. Using its own MiXCR run on the multiplex PCR reads, TCRdb lists one record per CDR3 protein. This sample carries around 19,000 distinct CDR3 sequences, approximately 46% of them seen once, and the ten largest clones take 32%. The starting material was PBMCs, obtained before or after stereotactic body radiation therapy (not recorded which). These receptors originate from a donor of 50 years or more with non-small cell lung cancer. CDR3s include the opening cysteine and the closing phenylalanine or tryptophan. The order of the fields is J gene, CDR3 length, D gene, V gene, clone size, CDR3 DNA, CDR3 protein. D genes are given only for firm matches. Clone size, where shown, is once, few, many, or a class for clones that have expanded.

TRBJ1-2 14 TRBD1 TRBV5-1 medium-sized TGCGCCAGCAGACCTAGGACAGGGGGCAATGGCTACACCTTC CASRPRTGGNGYTF
TRBJ2-1 15 NA TRBV6-5 many TGTGCCAGCAGTTACGGGGACCCAATCTCTAATGAGCAGTTCTTC CASSYGDPISNEQFF
TRBJ2-3 15 NA TRBV6-2/TRBV6-3 NA TGTGCCAGCAGGCGTGAGGGGGAGGGTGGGGATACGCAGTATTTT CASRREGEGGDTQYF
TRBJ2-2 14 TRBD1 TRBV10-3 NA TGTGCCATCAAAAGGGACAGGGACACCGGGGAGCTGTTTTTT CAIKRDRDTGELFF
TRBJ2-2 13 NA TRBV5-1 many TGCGCCAGCAGCTTGACGAACACCGGGGAGCTGTTTTTT CASSLTNTGELFF
TRBJ2-5 13 NA TRBV9 NA TGTGCCAGCATCCCCACAGGGCTTGATACCCAGTACTTC CASIPTGLDTQYF
TRBJ2-7 13 TRBD2 TRBV20-1 many TGCAGTGCTTTTGCCGGGACTAACGACGAGCAGTACTTC CSAFAGTNDEQYF
TRBJ2-4 16 TRBD1 TRBV9 many TGTGCCAGCAGCGTAGGCGGGACAGGGAGCAAAAACATTCAGTACTTC CASSVGGTGSKNIQYF
TRBJ2-4 19 TRBD1 TRBV19 many TGTGCCAGTAGTATAGGGACAGGGGGCAAAGGAGTAGCCAAAAACATTCAGTACTTC CASSIGTGGKGVAKNIQYF
TRBJ2-7 15 TRBD2 TRBV19 many TGTGCCAGTAGTATGGTTAGTGGGGGGGCCTACGAGCAGTACTTC CASSMVSGGAYEQYF
TRBJ1-5 16 TRBD1 TRBV28 many TGTGCCAGCAGTTTAGCACTGGGACAGGGAGGACAGCCCCAGCATTTT CASSLALGQGGQPQHF
TRBJ2-7 15 TRBD2 TRBV6-1 NA TGTGCCAGCAGTGCCCTGGGGGGGTGCTCCTACGGGCAGTACTTC CASSALGGCSYGQYF
TRBJ2-1 14 NA TRBV3-1 NA TGTGCCAGCAGCCAAGGAGGGCTCCACAATGAGCAGTTCTTC CASSQGGLHNEQFF
TRBJ2-1 14 TRBD2 TRBV7-9 many TGTGCCAGCGGTAGCGGGACTGGGCAGAATGAGCAGTTCTTC CASGSGTGQNEQFF
TRBJ2-5 14 NA TRBV20-1 many TGCAGTGCTAGCCCCCCCCGTGGCCAAGAGACCCAGTACTTC CSASPPRGQETQYF
TRBJ2-2 15 TRBD1 TRBV5-1 NA TGCGCCAGCAGCGAGGACAGGGGTAACACCGGGGAGCTGTTTTTT CASSEDRGNTGELFF
TRBJ2-1 14 NA TRBV27 many TGTGCCAGCAGTTTATACGCCTCCTACAATGAGCAGTTCTTC CASSLYASYNEQFF
TRBJ2-7 13 TRBD2 TRBV7-9 many TGTGCCAGCAGCTTCGGGGGGTCCTACGAGCAGTACTTC CASSFGGSYEQYF
TRBJ2-3 19 TRBD1 TRBV6-4 medium-sized TGTGCCAGCAGTTTGTTGCAGGGGGCAGTCCCTCTTAGCACAGATACGCAGTATTTT CASSLLQGAVPLSTDTQYF
TRBJ2-1 16 TRBD2 TRBV3-1 many TGTGCCAGCAGCCACGCCTACCGGGGGGAAAGAGGTGAGCAGTTCTTC CASSHAYRGERGEQFF
TRBJ1-5 16 NA TRBV6-2/TRBV6-3 NA TGTGCCAGCGACGGAGAACCGGGACACCCCTATCAGCCCCAGCATTTT CASDGEPGHPYQPQHF
TRBJ2-5 15 NA TRBV19 many TGTGCCAGTAGTATAACCTGGAACCTGGGGGAGACCCAGTACTTC CASSITWNLGETQYF
TRBJ2-7 15 NA TRBV11-3 NA TGTGCCAGCAGCTTATGGTCGTCTATGGTCTACGAGCAGTACTTC CASSLWSSMVYEQYF
TRBJ2-7 18 TRBD2 TRBV6-1 NA TGTGCCAGCAGCCCCCGGGTACTAGCGGGGGGTGGCTCCTACGAGCAGTACTTC CASSPRVLAGGGSYEQYF
TRBJ2-7 15 TRBD1 TRBV27 NA TGTGCCAGCAGTTTAGGGGACAGGGTTGCCTACGAGCAGTACTTC CASSLGDRVAYEQYF
TRBJ1-1 14 NA TRBV5-1 many TGCGCCAGCACCCCCCGGGGTTGGAACACTGAAGCTTTCTTT CASTPRGWNTEAFF
TRBJ1-2 14 TRBD1 TRBV19 NA TGTGCCAGTAGTACCGGTACAGGGGGCTCTGGCTACACCTTC CASSTGTGGSGYTF
TRBJ1-1 17 NA TRBV27 NA TGTGCCAGCAGTTTATCCACACACAGGGACCGAAACACTGAAGCTTTCTTT CASSLSTHRDRNTEAFF
TRBJ2-5 13 TRBD2 TRBV6-1 many TGTGCCAGCAAATTAGCGGGAGGGGAGACCCAGTACTTC CASKLAGGETQYF
TRBJ1-2 9 NA TRBV20-1 many TGCAGTGCTAGTATCCCAGGAGCCTTC CSASIPGAF
TRBJ2-7 12 NA TRBV28 many TGTGCCAGCAGTTTATTACTCTCCGAGCAGTACTTC CASSLLLSEQYF
TRBJ1-2 14 TRBD1 TRBV15 NA TGTGCCACCAGCAGAGATCTAGGGGGCCCTGGCTACACCTTC CATSRDLGGPGYTF
TRBJ1-2 14 TRBD1 TRBV30 NA TGTGCCTGGGGCGGGACAGCAGCTAACTATGGCTACACCTTC CAWGGTAANYGYTF
TRBJ1-4 16 NA TRBV28 NA TGTGCCAGCAGTCCCCCTGGTCGGGTGCTGGGTGAAAAACTGTTTTTT CASSPPGRVLGEKLFF
TRBJ2-2 14 TRBD1 TRBV6-1 many TGTGCCACCATGACAGGGACGTGGACCGGGGAGCTGTTTTTT CATMTGTWTGELFF
TRBJ2-3 16 TRBD2 TRBV7-9 many TGTGCCAGCAGCCTCAGGGCTAGCGGACCCACAGATACGCAGTATTTT CASSLRASGPTDTQYF
TRBJ2-2 14 NA TRBV6-2/TRBV6-3 NA TGTGCCAGCAAATCTGAGGGACGTACCGGGGAGCTGTTTTTT CASKSEGRTGELFF
TRBJ2-1 14 TRBD2 TRBV25-1 many TGTGCCAGCAGACTACGGGGGGTGAGGAATGAGCAGTTCTTC CASRLRGVRNEQFF
TRBJ2-1 16 TRBD2 TRBV6-1 NA TGTGCCAGCAGCCCATTAAGGACTAGCGGAGACAATGAGCAGTTCTTC CASSPLRTSGDNEQFF
TRBJ1-2 14 NA TRBV19 many TGTGCCAGTAACCCAGGCTGGCCCGACTATGGCTACACCTTC CASNPGWPDYGYTF
TRBJ2-1 12 NA TRBV11-1 many TGTGCCAGCAGCTGGGGGGTCAATGAGCAGTTCTTC CASSWGVNEQFF
TRBJ2-1 16 NA TRBV2 NA TGTGCCAGCAGTGCGATAGTGGGAGGTCCATTTGGGGATCAGTTCTTC CASSAIVGGPFGDQFF
TRBJ2-1 13 NA TRBV20-1 many TGCAGTGCTAGAGTCCAGAGCTACAATGAGCAGTTCTTC CSARVQSYNEQFF
TRBJ2-7 16 TRBD1 TRBV20-1 many TGCAGTGCTAGTGACACCGGACAGGGGGTAGGTGACGAGCAGTACTTC CSASDTGQGVGDEQYF
TRBJ2-7 14 NA TRBV11-2 NA TGTGCCAGCAGCGACAACCCCGGGAGTAAAGAGCAGTACTTC CASSDNPGSKEQYF
TRBJ1-5 15 NA TRBV20-1 NA TGCAGTGTTAGGGGCGGAAAGGGAAACAATCAGCCCCAGCATTTT CSVRGGKGNNQPQHF